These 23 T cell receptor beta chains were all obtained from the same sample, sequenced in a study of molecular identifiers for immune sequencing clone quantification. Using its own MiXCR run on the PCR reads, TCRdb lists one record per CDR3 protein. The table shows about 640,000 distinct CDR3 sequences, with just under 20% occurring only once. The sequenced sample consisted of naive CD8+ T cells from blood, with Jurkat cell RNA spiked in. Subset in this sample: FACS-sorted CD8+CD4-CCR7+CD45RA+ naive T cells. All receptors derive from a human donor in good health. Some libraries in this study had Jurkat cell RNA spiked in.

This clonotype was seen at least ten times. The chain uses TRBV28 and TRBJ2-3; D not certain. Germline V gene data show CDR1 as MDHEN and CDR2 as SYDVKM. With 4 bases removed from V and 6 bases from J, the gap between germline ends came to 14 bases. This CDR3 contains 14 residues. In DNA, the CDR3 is TGTGCCAGCAGTTCTGGGTCAACAGCGGATACGCAGTATTTT. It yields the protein CASSSGSTADTQYF.

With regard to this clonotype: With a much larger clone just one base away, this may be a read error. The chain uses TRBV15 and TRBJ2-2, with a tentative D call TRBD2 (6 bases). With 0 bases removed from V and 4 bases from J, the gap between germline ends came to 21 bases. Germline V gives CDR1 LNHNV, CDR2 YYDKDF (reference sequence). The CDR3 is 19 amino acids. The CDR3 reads CATSREYPGEVGTTGELFF. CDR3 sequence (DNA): TGTGCCACCAGCAGAGAGTATCCGGGAGAAGTTGGAACCACCGGGGAGCTGTTTTTT.

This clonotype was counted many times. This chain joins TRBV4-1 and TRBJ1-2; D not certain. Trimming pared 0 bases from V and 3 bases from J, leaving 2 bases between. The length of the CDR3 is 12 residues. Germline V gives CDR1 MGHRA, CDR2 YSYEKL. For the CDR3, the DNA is TGCGCCAGCAGCCAAGAAGACTATGGCTACACCTTC. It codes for CASSQEDYGYTF.

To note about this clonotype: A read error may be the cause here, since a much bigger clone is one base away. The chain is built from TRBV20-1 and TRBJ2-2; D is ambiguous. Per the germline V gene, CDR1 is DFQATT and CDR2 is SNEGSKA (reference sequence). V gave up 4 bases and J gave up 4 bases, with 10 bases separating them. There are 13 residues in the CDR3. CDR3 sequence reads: CSATLVFTGELFF. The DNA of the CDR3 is TGCAGTGCTACGCTAGTCTTCACCGGGGAGCTGTTTTTT.

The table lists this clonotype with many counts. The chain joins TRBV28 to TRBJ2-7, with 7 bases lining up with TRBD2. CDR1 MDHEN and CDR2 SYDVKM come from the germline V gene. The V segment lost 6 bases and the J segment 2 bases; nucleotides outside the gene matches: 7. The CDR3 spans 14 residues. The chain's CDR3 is CASSRLAETYEQYF. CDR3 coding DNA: TGTGCCAGCAGCCGTCTAGCGGAAACCTACGAGCAGTACTTC. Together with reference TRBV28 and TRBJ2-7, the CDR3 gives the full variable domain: DVKVTQSSRYLVKRTGEKVFLECVQDMDHENMFWYRQDPGLGLRLIYFSYDVKMKEKGDIPEGYSVSREKKERFSLILESASTNQTSMYLCASSRLAETYEQYFGPGTRLTVT.

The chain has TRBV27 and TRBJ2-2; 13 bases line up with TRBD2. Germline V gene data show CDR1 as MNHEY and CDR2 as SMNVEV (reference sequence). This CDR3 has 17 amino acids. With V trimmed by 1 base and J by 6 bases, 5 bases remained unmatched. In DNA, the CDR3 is TGTGCCAGCAGTTTATTAACTAGCGGGGGGGGGGCCGGGGAGCTGTTTTTT. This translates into CASSLLTSGGGAGELFF.

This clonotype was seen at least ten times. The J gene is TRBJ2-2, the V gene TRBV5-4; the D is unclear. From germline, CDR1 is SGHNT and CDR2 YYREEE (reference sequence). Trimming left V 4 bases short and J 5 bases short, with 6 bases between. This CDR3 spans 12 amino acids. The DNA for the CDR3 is TGTGCCAGCAGCCCGGCTACCGGGGAGCTGTTTTTT. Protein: CASSPATGELFF.

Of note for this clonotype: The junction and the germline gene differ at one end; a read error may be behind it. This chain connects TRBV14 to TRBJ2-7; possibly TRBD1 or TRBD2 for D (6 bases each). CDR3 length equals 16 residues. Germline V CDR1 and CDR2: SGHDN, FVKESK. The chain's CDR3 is CASSHETGGFSCEQYF. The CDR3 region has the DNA TGTGCCAGCAGCCATGAGACAGGAGGGTTCTCCTGCGAGCAGTACTTC.

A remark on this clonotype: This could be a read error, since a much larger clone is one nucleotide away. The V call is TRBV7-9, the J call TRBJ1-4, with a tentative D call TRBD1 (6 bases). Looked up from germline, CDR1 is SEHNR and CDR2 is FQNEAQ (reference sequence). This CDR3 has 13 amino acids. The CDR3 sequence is CACSPDRGEKLFF. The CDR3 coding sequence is TGTGCCTGCAGCCCGGACAGAGGGGAAAAACTGTTTTTT.

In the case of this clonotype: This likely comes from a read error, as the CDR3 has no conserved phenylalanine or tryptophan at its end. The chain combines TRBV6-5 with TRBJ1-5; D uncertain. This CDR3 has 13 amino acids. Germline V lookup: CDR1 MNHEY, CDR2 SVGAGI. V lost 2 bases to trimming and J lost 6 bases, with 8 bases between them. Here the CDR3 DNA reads TGTGCCAGCAGTTACGCGGGAGGTCAGCCCCAGCATCTT. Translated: CASSYAGGQPQHL.

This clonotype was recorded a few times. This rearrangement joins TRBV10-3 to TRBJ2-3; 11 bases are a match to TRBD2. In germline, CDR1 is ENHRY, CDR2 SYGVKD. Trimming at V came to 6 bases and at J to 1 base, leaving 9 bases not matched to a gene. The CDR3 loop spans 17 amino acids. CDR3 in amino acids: CAIRDLAGGRGTDTQYF. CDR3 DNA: TGTGCCATCAGGGACCTAGCGGGGGGCCGAGGCACAGATACGCAGTATTTT.

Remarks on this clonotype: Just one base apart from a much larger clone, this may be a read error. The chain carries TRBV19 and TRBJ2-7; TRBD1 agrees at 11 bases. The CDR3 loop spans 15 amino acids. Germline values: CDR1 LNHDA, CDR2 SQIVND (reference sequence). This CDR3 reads CASSIGQGASYVQYF. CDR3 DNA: TGTGCCAGTAGTATTGGACAGGGGGCTTCCTACGTGCAGTACTTC. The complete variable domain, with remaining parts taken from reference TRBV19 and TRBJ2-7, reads DGGITQSPKYLFRKEGQNVTLSCEQNLNHDAMYWYRQDPGQGLRLIYYSQIVNDFQKGDIAEGYSVSREKKESFPLTVTSAQKNPTAFYLCASSIGQGASYVQYFGPGTRLTVT.

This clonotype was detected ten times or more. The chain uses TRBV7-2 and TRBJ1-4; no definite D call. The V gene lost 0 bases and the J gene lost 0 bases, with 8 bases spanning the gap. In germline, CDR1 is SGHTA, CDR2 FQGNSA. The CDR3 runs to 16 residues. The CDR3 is CASSLALGTTNEKLFF. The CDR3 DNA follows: TGTGCCAGCAGCTTAGCGCTGGGGACAACTAATGAAAAACTGTTTTTT.

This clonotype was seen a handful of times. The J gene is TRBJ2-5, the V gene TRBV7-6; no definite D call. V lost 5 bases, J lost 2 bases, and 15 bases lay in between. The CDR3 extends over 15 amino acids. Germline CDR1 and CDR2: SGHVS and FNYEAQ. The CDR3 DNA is TGTGCCAGCAGCCCAGGCGCAGGTATTCAAGAGACCCAGTACTTC. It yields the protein CASSPGAGIQETQYF.

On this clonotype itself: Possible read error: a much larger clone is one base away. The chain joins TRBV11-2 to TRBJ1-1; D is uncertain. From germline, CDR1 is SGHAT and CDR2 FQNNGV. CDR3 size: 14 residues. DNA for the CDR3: TGTGCCAGCAGCTTCGTGGAGTCGAACACTGAAGCTCTCTTT. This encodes CASSFVESNTEALF.

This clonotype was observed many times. The CDR3 DNA follows: TGTGCCAGCAGTTACTCTAACAGGGGACCTTATTACGAGCAGTACTTC. It encodes CASSYSNRGPYYEQYF. This rearrangement joins TRBV6-5 to TRBJ2-7, with 7 bases lining up with TRBD1. CDR3 size: 16 residues. Germline trimming cut 0 bases from V and 4 bases from J; bases unmatched to any gene: 9. From germline, CDR1 is MNHEY and CDR2 SVGAGI.

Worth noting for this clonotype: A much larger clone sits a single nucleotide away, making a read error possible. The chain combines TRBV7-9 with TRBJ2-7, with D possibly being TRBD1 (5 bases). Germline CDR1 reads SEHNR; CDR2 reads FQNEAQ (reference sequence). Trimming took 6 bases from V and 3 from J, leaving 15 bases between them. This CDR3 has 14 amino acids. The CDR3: CASSPLGHLYEQYF. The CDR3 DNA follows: TGTGCCAGCAGTCCCCTGGGGCACCTCTACGAGCAGTACTTC.

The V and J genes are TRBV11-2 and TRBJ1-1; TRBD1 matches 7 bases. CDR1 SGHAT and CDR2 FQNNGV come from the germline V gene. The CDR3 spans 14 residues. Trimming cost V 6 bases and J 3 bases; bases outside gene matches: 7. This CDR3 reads CASREPGQYTEAFF. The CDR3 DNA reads TGTGCCAGCAGGGAACCGGGACAGTACACTGAAGCTTTCTTT.

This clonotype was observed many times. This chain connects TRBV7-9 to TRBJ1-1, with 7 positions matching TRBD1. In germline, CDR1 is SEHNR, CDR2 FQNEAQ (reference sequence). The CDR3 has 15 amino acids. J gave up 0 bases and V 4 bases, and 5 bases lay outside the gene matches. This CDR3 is CASSSTQGLNTEAFF. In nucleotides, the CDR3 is TGTGCCAGCAGCTCTACACAGGGGCTGAACACTGAAGCTTTCTTT.

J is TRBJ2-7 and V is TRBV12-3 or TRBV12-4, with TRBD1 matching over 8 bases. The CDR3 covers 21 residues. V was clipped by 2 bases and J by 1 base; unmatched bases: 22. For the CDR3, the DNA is TGTGCCAGCAGTTTAAACTTAACGAGACCGAAGACAGGGGTTTTATCCTACGAGCAGTACTTC. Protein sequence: CASSLNLTRPKTGVLSYEQYF.

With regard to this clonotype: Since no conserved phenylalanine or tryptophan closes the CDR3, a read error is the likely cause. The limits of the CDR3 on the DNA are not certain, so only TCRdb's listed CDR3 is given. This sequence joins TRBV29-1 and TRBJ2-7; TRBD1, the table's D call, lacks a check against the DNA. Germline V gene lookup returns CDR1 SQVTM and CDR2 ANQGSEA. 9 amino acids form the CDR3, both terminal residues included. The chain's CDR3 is CSIDPGGYS.

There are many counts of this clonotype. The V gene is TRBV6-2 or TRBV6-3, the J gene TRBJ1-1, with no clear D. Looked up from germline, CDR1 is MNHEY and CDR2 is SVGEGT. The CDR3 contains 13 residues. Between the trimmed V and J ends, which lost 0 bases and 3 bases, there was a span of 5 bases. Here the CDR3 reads CASSYSIYTEAFF. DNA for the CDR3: TGTGCCAGCAGTTACTCGATTTACACTGAAGCTTTCTTT.

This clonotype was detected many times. CDR3 protein: CASSLSAGSTEAFF. The CDR3 bases are TGTGCCAGCAGTTTATCGGCAGGGAGCACTGAAGCTTTCTTT. The chain is built from TRBV27 and TRBJ1-1; TRBD1 is a possible D gene (5 bases). This CDR3 comprises 14 residues. V lost 0 bases, J lost 4 bases, and 9 bases lay in between. Germline V lookup: CDR1 MNHEY, CDR2 SMNVEV (reference sequence).